These 22 T cell receptor beta chains came from one sample sequenced in a study of T cell repertoires in cytomegalovirus infection. In TCRdb, the reads were re-called with MiXCR into one record per CDR3 protein. The table lists a few hundred thousand distinct CDR3 sequences, less than 9.5% of them singletons, with less than 15% in the top ten. The source material was PBMCs. All receptors come from a human donor in good health (CMV status not recorded). Some clones in this sample may be carry-over from other donors' samples.

This clonotype was recorded many times. The V and J genes are TRBV7-2 and TRBJ2-5; 10 bases are shared with TRBD1. V trimming: 1 base; J trimming: 5 bases; junction bases outside the gene matches: 4. This CDR3 contains 15 residues. The germline V gene encodes CDR1 SGHTA and CDR2 FQGNSA. CDR3: CASSLGTGGAETQYF. CDR3 sequence (DNA): TGTGCCAGCAGCTTAGGGACAGGGGGTGCGGAGACCCAGTACTTC.

This clonotype was seen only a few times. The chain combines TRBV27 with TRBJ1-6; D unresolved. The CDR3 length is 12 residues. V shed 7 bases and J shed 7 bases, with 8 bases lying between them. The germline CDR1 and CDR2 sequences are MNHEY and SMNVEV (reference sequence). CDR3 sequence reads: CASTRSNSPLHF. The CDR3 DNA sequence: TGTGCCAGCACCAGAAGCAATTCACCCCTCCACTTT.

This clonotype showed up many times. The V gene is TRBV7-2, the J gene TRBJ2-7, with D perhaps TRBD1 (5 bases). Germline assignment: CDR1 SGHTA and CDR2 FQGNSA. V was trimmed by 1 base and J by 0 bases, leaving 16 bases between them. The CDR3 sequence is 17 residues long. As DNA, the CDR3 is TGTGCCAGCAGCTTAGGACAGCCAGGAGAGAGCTCCTACGAGCAGTACTTC. This sequence encodes CASSLGQPGESSYEQYF.

This clonotype was recorded many times. This sequence joins TRBV7-2 and TRBJ1-1, with D possibly being TRBD1 (6 bases). Germline CDR1 SGHTA, CDR2 FQGNSA. The length of the CDR3 is 15 residues. V lost 1 base to trimming and J lost 5 bases, with 14 bases between them. DNA of the CDR3: TGTGCCAGCAGCTTAGGGGCAGGGGCTGGGACTGAAGCTTTCTTT. Its protein product is CASSLGAGAGTEAFF.

The table lists this clonotype with a few counts. The rearrangement uses TRBV7-2 and TRBJ1-1; D is possibly TRBD1 (6 bases). Trimming removed 3 bases at V and 4 bases at J, with 12 bases between. Germline CDR1 SGHTA, CDR2 FQGNSA. The CDR3 has 14 amino acids. DNA of the CDR3: TGTGCCAGCAGCTTCGACAGGTACTTCACTGAAGCTTTCTTT. This sequence encodes CASSFDRYFTEAFF. The full variable domain, its missing parts supplied by reference TRBV7-2 and TRBJ1-1, is GAGVSQSPSNKVTEKGKDVELRCDPISGHTALYWYRQSLGQGLEFLIYFQGNSAPDKSGLPSDRFSAERTGGSVSTLTIQRTQQEDSAVYLCASSFDRYFTEAFFGQGTRLTVV.

This clonotype has just a few counts. The chain recombines TRBV29-1 with TRBJ2-1; TRBD1 matches at 8 bases. CDR3 size: 16 residues. Germline CDR1 reads SQVTM; CDR2 reads ANQGSEA. Trimming took 3 bases from V and 4 from J; bases not matched to a gene: 11. The CDR3 nucleotides are TGCAGCGTTGACCCCTCAGGGGGCAGGGGATACAATGAGCAGTTCTTC. Protein sequence: CSVDPSGGRGYNEQFF.

CDR3 sequence: CASSTIAGNQPQHF. The CDR3, as DNA: TGTGCCAGTAGTACAATCGCTGGCAATCAGCCCCAGCATTTT. The V call is TRBV19, the J call TRBJ1-5; D not certain. This CDR3 spans 14 amino acids. Looked up from germline, CDR1 is LNHDA and CDR2 is SQIVND (reference sequence). The germline V and J ends were trimmed by 4 bases and 2 bases, with 9 bases remaining between them. Full variable domain (missing parts from reference TRBV19 and TRBJ1-5): DGGITQSPKYLFRKEGQNVTLSCEQNLNHDAMYWYRQDPGQGLRLIYYSQIVNDFQKGDIAEGYSVSREKKESFPLTVTSAQKNPTAFYLCASSTIAGNQPQHFGDGTRLSIL.

At least ten counts were recorded for this clonotype. This chain uses TRBV7-2 with TRBJ2-7; no clear D. Deletions cut 5 bases from V and 1 base from J, with 15 bases between. The CDR3 is made up of 15 amino acids. Germline V gene data show CDR1 as SGHTA and CDR2 as FQGNSA. CDR3 protein: CASSPNGLQSYEQYF. CDR3 nucleotide sequence: TGTGCCAGCAGCCCAAATGGGCTACAGTCCTACGAGCAGTACTTC.

The table lists this clonotype with many counts. The chain recombines TRBV28 with TRBJ1-5; D gene unclear. Germline V gene sequence: CDR1 MDHEN, CDR2 SYDVKM. CDR3 length: 16 amino acids. Trimming left V 4 bases short and J 4 bases short, with 17 bases between. CDR3 loop: CASSSRALRGNQPQHF. Here the CDR3 DNA reads TGTGCCAGCAGTTCTAGGGCCCTCCGGGGTAATCAGCCCCAGCATTTT.

This clonotype was found many times. The V and J genes are TRBV6-1 and TRBJ1-2, with D maybe TRBD1 (6 bases). CDR1 and CDR2 from the germline V gene are MNHNS and SASEGT. The CDR3 runs 13 residues. Deletions cut 4 bases from V and 5 bases from J, with 11 bases between. The CDR3 spells CASSVRGAYGYTF. The CDR3 coding sequence is TGTGCCAGCAGTGTTAGGGGGGCTTATGGCTACACCTTC.

This clonotype was recorded at least ten times. The V and J genes are TRBV7-2 and TRBJ2-2; D is perhaps TRBD1 (5 bases). Trimming left V 1 base short and J 5 bases short, with 14 bases between. The CDR3 has 16 residues. Germline V gene data show CDR1 as SGHTA and CDR2 as FQGNSA. CDR3 sequence: CASSLDPPGWTGELFF. CDR3 DNA: TGTGCCAGCAGCTTAGATCCTCCAGGGTGGACCGGGGAGCTGTTTTTT.

In its sample, this clonotype was seen a few times. The chain carries TRBV18 and TRBJ1-2; D may be TRBD1 (6 bases). The CDR3 is made up of 15 amino acids. Trimming cost V 0 bases and J 7 bases, with 15 bases left between them. The germline V gene has CDR1 KGHSH and CDR2 LQKENI. CDR3 amino acids: CASSPPPPQGGGYTF. The DNA of the CDR3 is TGTGCCAGCTCACCACCCCCTCCACAGGGAGGTGGCTACACCTTC.

This clonotype was counted many times. The gene calls are TRBV7-2 and TRBJ1-2; TRBD1 matches at 8 bases. The J segment lost 4 bases and the V segment lost 1 base, leaving 8 bases of the junction unmatched. Germline values: CDR1 SGHTA, CDR2 FQGNSA. This CDR3 region has 16 residues. CDR3 nucleotide sequence: TGTGCCAGCAGCTTAGTGGCAGGGGGCAACTCCTATGGCTACACCTTC. It is translated as CASSLVAGGNSYGYTF.

The V and J genes are TRBV20-1 and TRBJ2-1, with TRBD1 matching over 10 bases. V dropped 2 bases and J dropped 8; count of bases not matched to a gene: 6. Germline CDR1 DFQATT, CDR2 SNEGSKA (reference sequence). The CDR3 extends over 14 amino acids. CDR3 sequence (DNA): TGCAGTGCTAGAAGACAGGGGGCAAGGGATGAGCAGTTCTTC. Its protein product is CSARRQGARDEQFF.

In its sample, this clonotype was seen many times. Here the CDR3 reads CASSLGSLGNSPLHF. In DNA, the CDR3 is TGTGCCAGCAGCTTAGGCTCCCTGGGAAATTCACCCCTCCACTTT. The V call is TRBV7-2, the J call TRBJ1-6; D is uncertain. From germline, CDR1 is SGHTA and CDR2 FQGNSA. The CDR3 runs 15 residues. V was trimmed by 1 base and J by 7 bases, leaving 11 bases between them. Supplemented by reference TRBV7-2 and TRBJ1-6, the full variable domain reads GAGVSQSPSNKVTEKGKDVELRCDPISGHTALYWYRQSLGQGLEFLIYFQGNSAPDKSGLPSDRFSAERTGGSVSTLTIQRTQQEDSAVYLCASSLGSLGNSPLHFGNGTRLTVT.

This clonotype was counted many times. This chain uses TRBV7-2 with TRBJ1-4; D not resolved. Germline V CDR1 and CDR2: SGHTA, FQGNSA. V lost 6 bases, J lost 3 bases, and 11 bases lay in between. The CDR3 runs 14 residues. The CDR3 DNA reads TGTGCCAGCAGGTTGGGTCTGCCTAATGAAAAACTGTTTTTT. Protein sequence: CASRLGLPNEKLFF. The whole variable domain, filled in from reference TRBV7-2 and TRBJ1-4, reads GAGVSQSPSNKVTEKGKDVELRCDPISGHTALYWYRQSLGQGLEFLIYFQGNSAPDKSGLPSDRFSAERTGGSVSTLTIQRTQQEDSAVYLCASRLGLPNEKLFFGSGTQLSVL.

This clonotype was seen only a few times. The V and J genes are TRBV11-2 and TRBJ1-5; TRBD1 is a possible D gene (6 bases). CDR1 SGHAT and CDR2 FQNNGV come from the germline V gene. Trimming pared 2 bases from V and 7 bases from J, leaving 18 bases between. This CDR3 region has 16 residues. The CDR3 coding sequence is TGTGCCAGCAGCTTAAGGCTGGACAGCACCAGGCAGCCCCAGCATTTT. It is translated as CASSLRLDSTRQPQHF.

The CDR3 coding sequence is TGTGCCAGCAGACCCGGACAGGGACGTGAAAAACTGTTTTTT. Translating gives CASRPGQGREKLFF. The V call is TRBV6-6, the J call TRBJ1-4, with TRBD1 matching 8 bases. The CDR3 consists of 14 residues. In germline, CDR1 is MNHNY, CDR2 SVGAGI (reference sequence). V shed 6 bases and J 7 bases; nucleotides not matched to a gene: 7.

This clonotype was seen at least ten times. This chain joins TRBV10-3 and TRBJ1-4, with 7 bases aligning to TRBD1. The junction had 4 bases not matched to a gene; V was cut back by 3 bases and J by 6 bases. The CDR3 contains 14 residues. CDR1 and CDR2 (germline): ENHRY, SYGVKD. CDR3 in DNA: TGTGCCATCAGTGACACTGACAGGGATGAAAAACTGTTTTTT. Protein sequence: CAISDTDRDEKLFF.

This clonotype was recorded a few times. The chain employs TRBV29-1 and TRBJ2-5; D remains unclear. The CDR3 consists of 10 residues. Germline V gene data show CDR1 as SQVTM and CDR2 as ANQGSEA. Deletions cut 6 bases from V and 7 bases from J, with 9 bases between. The CDR3 loop reads CSVADGTQYF. CDR3 DNA: TGCAGCGTCGCCGATGGGACCCAGTACTTC.

The gene calls are TRBV7-2 and TRBJ2-7, with D maybe TRBD1 (6 bases). Germline V gene lookup returns CDR1 SGHTA and CDR2 FQGNSA. This CDR3 is built from 15 residues. Trimming took 3 bases from V and 0 from J, leaving 12 bases between them. CDR3 sequence reads: CASSFFEGDSYEQYF. The CDR3 DNA sequence: TGTGCCAGCAGCTTTTTTGAGGGGGACTCCTACGAGCAGTACTTC.

The rearrangement joins TRBV29-1 to TRBJ2-3, with D possibly matching TRBD2 (5 bases). Germline lookup yields CDR1 SQVTM and CDR2 ANQGSEA. The CDR3 consists of 15 residues. V lost 4 bases to trimming and J lost 1 base, with 15 bases between them. CDR3 nucleotides: TGCAGCGTTGTAAGCGGCAACACCGGCACAGATACGCAGTATTTT. Translated: CSVVSGNTGTDTQYF.